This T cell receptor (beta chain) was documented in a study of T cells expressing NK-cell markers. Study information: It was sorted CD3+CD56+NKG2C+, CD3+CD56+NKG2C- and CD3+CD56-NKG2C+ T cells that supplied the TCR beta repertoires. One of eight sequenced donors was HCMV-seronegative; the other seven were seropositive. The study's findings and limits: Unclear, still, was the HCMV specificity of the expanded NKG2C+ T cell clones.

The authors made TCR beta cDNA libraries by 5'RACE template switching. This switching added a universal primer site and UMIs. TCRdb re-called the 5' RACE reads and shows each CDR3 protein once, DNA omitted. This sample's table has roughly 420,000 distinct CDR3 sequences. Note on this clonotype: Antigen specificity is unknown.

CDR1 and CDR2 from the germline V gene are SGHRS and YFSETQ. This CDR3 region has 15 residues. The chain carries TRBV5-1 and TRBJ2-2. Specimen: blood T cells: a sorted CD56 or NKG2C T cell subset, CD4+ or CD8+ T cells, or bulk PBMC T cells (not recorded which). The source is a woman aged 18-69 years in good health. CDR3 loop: CASSLAEKGTGELFF.